This T cell receptor beta chain was captured by sequencing in a study of T cell responses to AZD1222 COVID-19 vaccine. Repertoires were generated with immunoSEQ multiplex PCR, while TCRdb's copy carries only in-frame clones and drops some. Found here are 110,000 or so clones, around 88% of them singletons; the top ten hold 6.5%. CDR3 length equals 12 residues. Germline CDR1 and CDR2: ENHRY and SYGVKD. V shed 5 bases and J 5 bases; nucleotides not matched to a gene: 2. The chain links TRBV10-3 to TRBJ1-2, with 7 bases matching TRBD1. The sample consisted of peripheral blood, taken 28 days after the second AZD1222 dose. The clonotype was recovered from an adult who received the AZD1222 COVID-19 vaccine. The CDR3 bases are TGTGCCATCAGTCAGGGGGAGTATGGCTACACCTTC. Its translation is CAISQGEYGYTF.